This T cell receptor beta chain stems from a study of neoadjuvant anti-PD-1 for oral cavity cancer. General observations from the study: Larger post-treatment preexisting tumor clones tracked with greater tumor shrinkage. Treg/Th17 ratio rose with pretreatment blood and fell with post-treatment tumor TCRbeta clonality.

Germline assignment: CDR1 MGHRA and CDR2 YSYEKL. With V trimmed by 0 bases and J by 7 bases, 8 bases remained unmatched. The length of the CDR3 is 16 residues. As concerns this clone: No antigen is known for it.

TCRdb keeps only in-frame clones here, not all; method: immunoSEQ multiplex PCR. The sample contains approximately 15,000 clones, about 44% of which appear only once. The time point here: after neoadjuvant nivolumab, at surgical resection. The patients had HPV-negative, locally advanced oral cavity squamous cell carcinoma. This specimen consisted of tumor tissue, obtained after nivolumab (anti-PD-1) treatment. The J gene is TRBJ1-5, the V gene TRBV4-1; 8 bases are shared with TRBD1. The receptor was isolated from a person aged 35-79 years with oral cavity squamous cell carcinoma. Written as DNA, the CDR3 is TGCGCCAGCAGCCAAGATCGGCCAGGGGGCGGACAGCCCCAGCATTTT. Translated: CASSQDRPGGGQPQHF.